This T cell receptor (beta chain) was recovered during a study of T cell responses to AZD1222 COVID-19 vaccine. Background on the study: Whether given at about 4 or about 12 weeks, second doses were pooled.

The method was immunoSEQ multiplex PCR; TCRdb's version includes in-frame clones alone and lacks a portion of them. The data show tens of thousands of clones, around 85% seen once. In germline, CDR1 is SGHTA, CDR2 FQGNSA. There are 15 residues in the CDR3. Germline trimming cut 7 bases from V and 2 bases from J; bases unmatched to any gene: 8. Study outcomes and limitations: Across the whole spike, CD4 TCRs peaked at regions 160-218 and 743-854. Breadth and depth of Spike-specific TCRs rose after two AZD1222 doses.

This clone came up once. Its antigen is not known. The sample consisted of peripheral blood, taken on day 0 of AZD1222 vaccination. This clonotype was obtained from an adult in good health. The chain couples TRBV7-2 to TRBJ2-5; 9 bases agree with TRBD2. The CDR3, as DNA: TGTGCCAGCACGCCTACTAGCGGGTGGCAAGAGACCCAGTACTTC. It encodes CASTPTSGWQETQYF.